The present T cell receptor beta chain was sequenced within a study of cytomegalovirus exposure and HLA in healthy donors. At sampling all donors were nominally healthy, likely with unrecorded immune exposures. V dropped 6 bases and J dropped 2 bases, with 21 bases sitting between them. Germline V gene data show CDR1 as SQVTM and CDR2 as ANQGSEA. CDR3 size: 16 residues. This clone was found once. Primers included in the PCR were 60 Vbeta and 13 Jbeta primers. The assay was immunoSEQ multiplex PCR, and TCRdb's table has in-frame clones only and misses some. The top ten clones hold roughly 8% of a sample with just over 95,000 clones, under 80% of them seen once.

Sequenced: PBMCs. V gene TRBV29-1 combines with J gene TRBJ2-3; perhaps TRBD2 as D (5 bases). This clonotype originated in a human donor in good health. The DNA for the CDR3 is TGCAGCGTATACGAGATCCAGCGGTTGGTCACAGATACGCAGTATTTT. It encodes CSVYEIQRLVTDTQYF.